These T cell receptor beta chains were read from a single sample in a study of tumor and adjacent non-tumor tissue in lung cancer. TCRdb called the multiplex PCR reads again in MiXCR, with one record for every CDR3 protein. The sample records about 79,000 distinct CDR3 sequences, over 60% being singletons. The specimen was lung tumor tissue. These receptors were collected from a middle-aged woman with non-small cell lung cancer. CDR3s include the opening cysteine and the closing phenylalanine or tryptophan. The order of the fields is D gene, J gene, V gene, clone size, CDR3 DNA, CDR3 protein. A D gene is named only where the DNA matches it firmly. The size field is filled for only some rows; it gives once, few, many or a size class.

.,TRBJ2-7,TRBV6-6,.,TGTGCCAGCATGGGAACTAGAGGGAGAGACGAGCAGTACTTC,CASMGTRGRDEQYF
.,TRBJ2-2,TRBV4-2,.,TGTGCCAGCAGCCAAGGAGGACATGACACCGGGGAGCTATTATTT,CASSQGGHDTGELLF
TRBD1,TRBJ2-7,TRBV4-2,.,TGTGCCAGCAGCCATGGCCGGGACAGCTTCCACGAGCAGTACTTC,CASSHGRDSFHEQYF
.,TRBJ1-2,TRBV30,many,TGTGCCTGGCCCGGGGGGATTCGTGGCTACACCTTC,CAWPGGIRGYTF
.,TRBJ2-1,TRBV28,many,TGTGCCAGCAGTCCAGGGGACACTTCCAGGGGATATGAGCAGTTCTTC,CASSPGDTSRGYEQFF
.,TRBJ1-1,TRBV4-1,.,TGCGCCAACAGAGGGGGGACTGAAACTTTCTTT,CANRGGTETFF
.,TRBJ2-1,TRBV11-2,.,TGTGCCAGCAGGGAGACACTAGCTGCACTGTACAGTGAGCAGTTCTTC,CASRETLAALYSEQFF
.,TRBJ2-6,TRBV29-1,.,TGCAGCGTTGACTCCGGGGACTCTGGGGCCAACGCCCTGACTTTC,CSVDSGDSGANALTF
TRBD1,TRBJ2-1,TRBV11-2,.,TGTGCCAGCAGTCCGCGGACAGGGTACAATGATCATTTCTTC,CASSPRTGYNDHFF
.,TRBJ2-3,TRBV6-4,many,TGTGCCAGCAGTACAGGGAGGGCAGATACGCAGTATTTT,CASSTGRADTQYF
.,TRBJ1-4,TRBV20-1,.,TGCAGTGCGCCTAGGGGTGGGATAGGGGTTGAAAAACTGTTTTTT,CSAPRGGIGVEKLFF
.,TRBJ2-5,TRBV11-2,.,TGTGCCAGCAACTTAGAGAGAACTGGTGGGGCTCGCCAAGAGACCCAGTACTTC,CASNLERTGGARQETQYF
.,TRBJ2-1,TRBV11-2,.,TGTGCCATGAGCTTAGTAAGTGAGCAGTTCTTC,CAMSLVSEQFF
.,TRBJ2-1,TRBV11-2,.,TGTGCCAGCAACATCCCCGGAGCCGTGAGTGAGCAGCTCTTC,CASNIPGAVSEQLF
.,TRBJ1-6,TRBV6-1,.,TGTGCCACCAGACACGGACAGAGTAATTCACCTCTCCACTTT,CATRHGQSNSPLHF
.,TRBJ2-7,TRBV11-2,.,TGTGCCAGTAGGATATCTCCACCCGGACAGCACTTC,CASRISPPGQHF
.,TRBJ1-1,TRBV30,.,TGTGCCTGGAGTGTACCCGGGGGTGGAATGAACTCTGAAGCTTTCTTT,CAWSVPGGGMNSEAFF
.,TRBJ2-5,TRBV7-9,.,TGTGCCAGCAGCTTGATCGAGCGTCGCGGACAGCTAATCGGGGAGACCCAGTACTTC,CASSLIERRGQLIGETQYF
.,TRBJ2-5,TRBV7-8,once,TGTACCAGCAGCCCCCGATCGGGGCATCAAGAGACCCAGTACTTC,CTSSPRSGHQETQYF
.,TRBJ2-1,TRBV9,.,TGTGCCAGCAGCGTACCCTACTCCGGGACTTCCGAGGGTGAGCAGTTCTTC,CASSVPYSGTSEGEQFF
.,TRBJ2-7,TRBV11-2,.,TGTACCAACAGCTCAGGGGCAAGTAGTCACTACTTC,CTNSSGASSHYF
.,TRBJ2-7,TRBV6-5,.,TGTGCCAGCAGACCTCCGGGTTCGTACGAGCAATACTTC,CASRPPGSYEQYF
.,TRBJ1-1,TRBV20-1,.,TGCAGTGCTAGTTCAGGTATGAATACTGAAGCTTTTTTT,CSASSGMNTEAFF
.,TRBJ2-3,TRBV5-6,many,TGTGCCAGCAAGGGGGGCTTGGACACAGATACGCAGTATTTT,CASKGGLDTDTQYF
.,TRBJ2-1,TRBV28,.,TGTATCAGCACCAGGGAACATGAGCAGTTCTTC,CISTREHEQFF
.,TRBJ2-1,TRBV12-5,.,TGTGCTAGTGGTTTGGTTGGGACAAGGGCGGGCAATGAGCAGTTCTTC,CASGLVGTRAGNEQFF
.,TRBJ2-3,TRBV24-1,.,TGTGCGACCAGTGATTCCACTACAAATACGCAGTATTTT,CATSDSTTNTQYF
.,TRBJ2-4,TRBV11-1,.,TGTGCCAGTTCACAAGCCCGGGGTGGAGTGCATTTC,CASSQARGGVHF
TRBD2,TRBJ2-3,TRBV11-3,.,TGTGCCAGCAACCTAGGAGCGATAGCGGGGGTCTCCACAAATACGCAATATTTT,CASNLGAIAGVSTNTQYF
.,TRBJ2-7,TRBV11-2,.,TGTACCAGCAGCTCCCCAGGCTCGAGGTTGGCCTTTGGGCCTGGGCTATACGAGCAGTACTTC,CTSSSPGSRLAFGPGLYEQYF
.,TRBJ2-3,TRBV20-1,few,TGCAGTGCTAGGAGGGGCGGTAGCACAGATACGCAGTATTTT,CSARRGGSTDTQYF
.,TRBJ1-5,TRBV6-5,.,TGTGCCAGTAGTTACACGACAAGGGGGGATCAGCCCAAGCATTTT,CASSYTTRGDQPKHF
TRBD1,TRBJ2-7,TRBV6-5,.,TGTGCCAGCAGTGACCCCGGGACAGGGAACTACGAGAAGTACTTC,CASSDPGTGNYEKYF
.,TRBJ2-2,TRBV5-1,few,TGCGCCAGCAGCTTGTCTAGCTCCCCCGGGGAGCTGTTTTTT,CASSLSSSPGELFF
TRBD2,TRBJ2-1,TRBV20-1,.,TGCAGTGCTAGACAGACTAGCGGTAGGGGTAATAGGCAGTTCTTC,CSARQTSGRGNRQFF
.,TRBJ1-5,TRBV6-6,.,TGTGCCAGCAGTCATGCCGGTAGCAATCAGCCCCAGCATTTT,CASSHAGSNQPQHF
.,TRBJ1-5,TRBV6-6,.,TGTTCCAGCAGTTACGGGGACTGCTATCAGCCCCAGCATTTT,CSSSYGDCYQPQHF
.,TRBJ1-4,TRBV6-5,.,TGTGCCAGTAGTTACCGGGTGTCCCGTGAAAAACTGTTTTTT,CASSYRVSREKLFF
.,TRBJ1-6,TRBV11-2,.,TGTGCCAGCAGCTCAGCATTAGGGACAAACCGAAGTTCACCCCTCCACTTT,CASSSALGTNRSSPLHF
TRBD2,TRBJ2-3,TRBV6-4,.,TGTCCCAGCAGTCCCTTGGCGGGGGGCGGAGATACGGAGTATTTT,CPSSPLAGGGDTEYF
.,TRBJ2-1,TRBV6-5,few,TGTGCCAGCAGACAAGGACGGTTTACTCACAATGAGCAGTTCTTC,CASRQGRFTHNEQFF
.,TRBJ1-5,TRBV25-1,many,TGTGCCAGCGGCATGGGCCGGGGCCGCAATCAGCCCCAGCATTTT,CASGMGRGRNQPQHF
TRBD2,TRBJ2-2,TRBV6-2/TRBV6-3,once,TGTGCCAGCAGCCGACTAGCGAGGCTACCAGGGGAGCTGTTTTTT,CASSRLARLPGELFF
.,TRBJ1-3,TRBV7-9,.,TGCGCCAGCAGCTTGCAGGGCTATGGAAACACCATATATTTT,CASSLQGYGNTIYF
.,TRBJ2-7,TRBV20-1,.,TGTAGTACTAGAGATTGGGTGTCGCTGAGTTACGAGCAGTACTTC,CSTRDWVSLSYEQYF
TRBD2,TRBJ2-7,TRBV11-2,.,TGTGCCAACAGCCACCCCGGGGCTAGCGGATATGAGCAGTACTTC,CANSHPGASGYEQYF
TRBD2,TRBJ2-7,TRBV29-1,.,TGCAGCGCCGTCCGCACTAGCGGCAAGAGAGCTTACGAGCAGTACTTC,CSAVRTSGKRAYEQYF
.,TRBJ2-7,TRBV11-1,.,TGTGCCAGCGGTGTGCACGGCGAAGTGTACGAGCGGTACTTC,CASGVHGEVYERYF
.,TRBJ1-5,TRBV13,.,TGTGCCAGCAGCAGAGGGGGGGGTTACAATCAGCCCCACTATTTT,CASSRGGGYNQPHYF
.,TRBJ2-5,TRBV11-2,.,TGTGCCAGCAGCTTCAAGGGGGTGGGTGAGACCCAGTACTTC,CASSFKGVGETQYF
.,TRBJ1-6,TRBV6-9,.,TGTTCCAGCAGTTATTCAAAAATATCACCCCTCCAATTT,CSSSYSKISPLQF
TRBD1,TRBJ1-1,TRBV11-2,.,TGTACCAGCAGTTTAGGGGCAGGGGGTGAAGCTTTCTTT,CTSSLGAGGEAFF
.,TRBJ1-5,TRBV20-1,once,TGCAGTGCTAGGGATCTGGACGGGAGCAATCAGTCCCAGCATTTT,CSARDLDGSNQSQHF
.,TRBJ2-5,TRBV11-3,.,TGTACCAGCAACGGACGGACCCAGTACTTC,CTSNGRTQYF
TRBD1,TRBJ2-7,TRBV5-1,.,TGCGCCAGCAGCCTAGACCCGGACAGGGAGGAGTACTTC,CASSLDPDREEYF